A selection of T cell receptor beta chains follows, all from one sample in a study of T cell responses to AZD1222 COVID-19 vaccine. Method: immunoSEQ multiplex PCR; TCRdb's copy keeps in-frame clones and lacks some. Of more than 95,000 clones in the sample, 93% were seen once. This sample comprised peripheral blood, obtained on day 0 of AZD1222 vaccination. The receptors stem from an adult in good health. Each CDR3 is given with its conserved first and last residue. D genes are given only for firm matches. The size of a clone is reported for some rows only, either as once, few or many, or as a class for expanded clones.

D | J | V | size | DNA | CDR3
- | TRBJ2-1 | TRBV11-2 | - | TGTGCCAGCAGCTTAGGAGGTGGCAGGGACAATGAGCAGTTCTTC | CASSLGGGRDNEQFF
- | TRBJ2-7 | TRBV3-1/TRBV3-2 | - | TGTGCCAGCAGCCAAGACGGAGGAGGGGAGCAGTACTTC | CASSQDGGGEQYF
- | TRBJ2-3 | TRBV25-1 | - | TGTGCCAGCAGTGTGCCGCCCGATACGCAGTATTTT | CASSVPPDTQYF
- | TRBJ2-5 | TRBV6-6 | - | TGTGCCAGCAGTTCTTCTATGGAGACCCAGTACTTC | CASSSSMETQYF
TRBD2 | TRBJ2-2 | TRBV19 | - | TGTGCCAGCCGACTAGCGGGCCTTCTCACCGGGGAGCTGTTTTTT | CASRLAGLLTGELFF
TRBD1 | TRBJ1-1 | TRBV10-2 | - | TGCGCCAGCAGTGGGCAGGGGGCTAGCACTGAAGCTTTCTTT | CASSGQGASTEAFF
- | TRBJ2-7 | TRBV5-1 | - | TGCGCCAGCAACCTAAATCCGGACAGTATTAACGAGCAGTACTTC | CASNLNPDSINEQYF
TRBD1 | TRBJ2-5 | TRBV3-1/TRBV3-2 | - | TGTGCCAGCAGCCTTTTCGGGACAGCTTTCCAAGAGACCCAGTACTTC | CASSLFGTAFQETQYF
TRBD2 | TRBJ2-2 | TRBV19 | - | TGTGCCAGTAGTCCTAAGGGGACTAGACTGAACACCGGGGAGCTGTTTTTT | CASSPKGTRLNTGELFF
- | TRBJ1-2 | TRBV11-1 | - | TGTGCCAGCAGCTCACGAAACCGGCCGGCCAGGGGCTACACCTTC | CASSSRNRPARGYTF
TRBD2 | TRBJ2-3 | TRBV18 | - | TGTGCCAGCTCACCAGGGCTAGCGGGAGGAGAAGATACGCAGTATTTT | CASSPGLAGGEDTQYF
- | TRBJ2-3 | TRBV13 | - | TGTGCCAGCAGTCGTTCGTCTAGTCCAGATACGCAGTATTTT | CASSRSSSPDTQYF
- | TRBJ1-1 | TRBV19 | - | TGTGCCAGTAATAGCAACACTGAAGCTTTCTTT | CASNSNTEAFF
- | TRBJ2-1 | TRBV6-5 | - | TGTGCCAGCATTTCCGCCGGGACCACCGGCGGTGAGCAGTTCTTC | CASISAGTTGGEQFF
- | TRBJ1-2 | TRBV2 | - | TGTGCCAGCAGCCGAACCGGTGCGGGCGGCTACACCTTC | CASSRTGAGGYTF
- | TRBJ2-1 | TRBV7-9 | - | TGTGCCAGCAGCATCAGTGTGGGGAAGGACGCGAATGAGCAGTTCTTC | CASSISVGKDANEQFF
TRBD2 | TRBJ2-3 | TRBV7-3 | - | TGTGCCAGCAGCCCCGGACTAGCGGGAGTGTTCACAGATACGCAGTATTTT | CASSPGLAGVFTDTQYF
- | TRBJ1-4 | TRBV5-1 | - | TGCGCCAGCAGCTTGGCTGGGGCGACTAATGAAAAACTGTTTTTT | CASSLAGATNEKLFF
TRBD1 | TRBJ2-3 | TRBV4-2 | once | TGTGCCAGCAGCCAAGCCCGGAGGACAGGGAGCACAGATACGCAGTATTTT | CASSQARRTGSTDTQYF
- | TRBJ2-2 | TRBV7-9 | - | TGTGCCAGCAGTCAGTTCACCGGGGAGCTGTTTTTT | CASSQFTGELFF
- | TRBJ2-7 | TRBV19 | - | TGTGCCAGTAGTACCGAGTTGGGGGAATATTCCTACGAGCAGTACTTC | CASSTELGEYSYEQYF
- | TRBJ2-3 | TRBV19 | - | TGTGCCAGTAGTATTGAGACAGCCGGTGCCGCAGATACGCAGTATTTT | CASSIETAGAADTQYF
TRBD2 | TRBJ2-3 | TRBV5-1 | once | TGCGCCAGCAGCTCGGGGGGACTAGCAAACACAGATACGCAGTATTTT | CASSSGGLANTDTQYF
- | TRBJ2-7 | TRBV27 | - | TGTGCCAGCAGTTTATCGATGGGTGGTTACTACGAGCAGTACTTC | CASSLSMGGYYEQYF
- | TRBJ1-2 | TRBV2 | - | TGTGCCAGCAGTGAAGGTCCGTATGGGGGCGAAGTGGGCAACTATGGCTACACCTTC | CASSEGPYGGEVGNYGYTF
TRBD1 | TRBJ1-2 | TRBV24-1 | once | TGTGCCACCAGTGATCAATCGACAGGGGGGCCCCACGGCTACACCTTC | CATSDQSTGGPHGYTF
- | TRBJ1-1 | TRBV2 | - | TGTGCCAGCAGTGAATTGGTCACTGAAGCTTTCTTT | CASSELVTEAFF
- | TRBJ1-2 | TRBV6-6 | - | TGTGCCAGCAGAAAGGGTTCCGGGGGCGAATGGGGCTACACCTTC | CASRKGSGGEWGYTF
- | TRBJ2-1 | TRBV19 | once | TGTGCCAGTAGTAGTAGGGCAGGGGCTAATGAGCAGTTCTTC | CASSSRAGANEQFF
- | TRBJ2-7 | TRBV6-5 | few | TGTGCCAGCAGTTACTCCCAGGGCTACGAGCAGTACTTC | CASSYSQGYEQYF
- | TRBJ2-1 | TRBV11-2 | - | TGTGCCAGCAGCTTAGCACAATACAATGAGCAGTTCTTC | CASSLAQYNEQFF
TRBD2 | TRBJ2-1 | TRBV11-3 | - | TGTGCCAGCAGCTTAGAAGGCTTGCTAGCGGGAGTCAATGAGCAGTTCTTC | CASSLEGLLAGVNEQFF
- | TRBJ1-3 | TRBV9 | - | TGTGCCAGCAGCGTAGGGACGCCTGGAAACACCATATATTTT | CASSVGTPGNTIYF